The following is a TCR beta chain sequence with its context. Its antigen is currently unknown. Profiled with immunoSEQ multiplex PCR; TCRdb holds only in-frame clones, not every one. Of under 40,000 clones in the sample, 75% to 95% were seen once. The data were obtained in a study of regulatory dendritic cells for organ transplantation. Whole-study findings and limits: Memory T cells were less diverse than naive, with memory CD8+ most oligoclonal.

The CDR3 is 16 amino acids. Per germline, CDR1 SGHRS and CDR2 YFSETQ. Trimming removed 4 bases from V and 0 bases from J; junction bases left unmatched: 4. Sequenced sample: naive CD8+ T cells from blood. The sample's subset: CD45RA+ naive T cells. This clonotype was obtained from a human donor in good health. The chain joins TRBV5-1 to TRBJ1-6, with TRBD1 identical over 7 bases. In nucleotides, the CDR3 is TGCGCCAGCAGCCCGGACAGGAGCTCCTATAATTCACCCCTCCACTTT. Translation: CASSPDRSSYNSPLHF.